One and the same sample provided the 22 T cell receptor beta chains below, sequenced in a study of blood T cell repertoires in COVID-19 (dated by TCRdb to about 2020). The library was made by the immunoSEQ multiplex PCR assay. This immuneACCESS table, as held by TCRdb, lists in-frame sequences with V and J called but not all clones. Of the missing ones, under half trace to an unresolved V gene in checked studies; the others have no known cause. This sample holds 200,000 to 300,000 clones; around 92% were observed only once. The ten largest clones add up to approximately 2.6% of the sample. The sample consisted of peripheral blood. The receptors were gathered from a person aged 18 to 35 with COVID-19, enrolled during active disease.

The V and J genes are TRBV6-2 or TRBV6-3 and TRBJ2-7; 9 bases fit TRBD2. The junction had 9 bases not matched to a gene; V was cut back by 3 bases and J by 6 bases. The CDR3 loop spans 15 amino acids. The germline V gene has CDR1 MNHEY and CDR2 SVGEGT. The CDR3 loop is CASSYPASGMGEQYF. In DNA form, the CDR3 reads TGTGCCAGCAGTTATCCGGCTAGCGGGATGGGCGAGCAGTACTTC.

A word on this clone: The junction departs from germline at one end; a sequencing error may be responsible. The chain combines TRBV2 with TRBJ2-1; weak D call: TRBD2 (6 bases). Germline V gene sequence: CDR1 SNHLY, CDR2 FYNNEI. The CDR3 loop spans 12 amino acids. CDR3: CASTTALATKIF. CDR3 bases: TGTGCCAGCACGACAGCCCTAGCGACAAAGATCTTC.

V is TRBV3-1 (or the pseudogene TRBV3-2) and J is TRBJ2-1; 9 bases line up with TRBD2. The germline gives CDR1 LGHDT, CDR2 YNNKEL (reference sequence). Trimming took 4 bases from V and 2 from J; bases not matched to a gene: 6. The CDR3 extends over 16 amino acids. In DNA, the CDR3 is TGTGCCAGCAGCCTGTTGCTAGCGGGGACCTACAATGAGCAGTTCTTC. Its protein product is CASSLLLAGTYNEQFF.

A word on this clone: The sample carries other DNA sequences with the same CDR3. The chain combines TRBV5-1 with TRBJ2-7, with TRBD1 matching over 7 bases. Unmatched junction bases numbered 6, after V lost 4 bases and J lost 2 bases. This CDR3 spans 14 amino acids. Germline V CDR1 and CDR2: SGHRS, YFSETQ. CDR3 sequence (DNA): TGCGCCAGCAGCCGCACCCAGGGGGCCTACGAGCAGTACTTC. Translating it yields CASSRTQGAYEQYF.

The chain uses TRBV6-1 and TRBJ2-3; 10 nucleotides agree with TRBD2. Germline V gene data show CDR1 as MNHNS and CDR2 as SASEGT. The J segment lost 6 bases and the V segment lost 2 bases, leaving 5 bases of the junction unmatched. The CDR3 runs 15 residues. The CDR3 region has the DNA TGTGCCAGCAGTGAACAGCGGGAGGGTAGGGATACGCAGTATTTT. It translates to CASSEQREGRDTQYF.

The chain joins TRBV7-6 to TRBJ1-1; D gene ambiguous. Germline lookup yields CDR1 SGHVS and CDR2 FNYEAQ. The CDR3 consists of 12 residues. Trimming pared 1 base from V and 5 bases from J, leaving 5 bases between. Here the CDR3 reads CASSLGETEAFF. The CDR3 DNA follows: TGTGCCAGCAGCTTAGGGGAGACTGAAGCTTTCTTT. The full variable domain, in which reference TRBV7-6 and TRBJ1-1 provide the parts outside the CDR3, is GAGVSQSPRYKVTKRGQDVALRCDPISGHVSLYWYRQALGQGPEFLTYFNYEAQQDKSGLPNDRFSAERPEGSISTLTIQRTEQRDSAMYRCASSLGETEAFFGQGTRLTVV.

This chain joins TRBV11-2 and TRBJ1-5; a weak D match, TRBD1 (5 bases). Germline CDR1 reads SGHAT; CDR2 reads FQNNGV. The CDR3 runs to 15 residues. With 5 bases removed from V and 2 bases from J, the gap between germline ends came to 13 bases. This CDR3 reads CASSLGGGGNQPQHF. The DNA for the CDR3 is TGTGCCAGCAGCCTCGGGGGAGGGGGCAATCAGCCCCAGCATTTT.

The rearrangement uses TRBV19 and TRBJ2-7, with 7 bases fitting TRBD2. The J segment lost 4 bases and the V segment lost 4 bases, leaving 10 bases of the junction unmatched. The CDR3 length is 15 residues. Germline lookup yields CDR1 LNHDA and CDR2 SQIVND (reference sequence). CDR3 sequence: CASSTSSSGVYEQYF. DNA for the CDR3: TGTGCCAGTAGTACCTCCTCCAGCGGGGTATACGAGCAGTACTTC.

V and J are TRBV5-1 and TRBJ1-6; D is perhaps TRBD1 (6 bases). The germline V gene has CDR1 SGHRS and CDR2 YFSETQ. Trimming cost V 4 bases and J 5 bases, with 13 bases left between them. The CDR3 is 15 residues long. The CDR3 sequence is CASSARDTDNSPLHF. CDR3 coding DNA: TGCGCCAGCAGCGCCCGGGACACCGATAATTCACCCCTCCACTTT.

This clone was observed a handful of times. The chain carries TRBV21-1 and TRBJ2-7; the tabulated D call, TRBD1, remains unverified against the DNA. TRBV21-1 is marked as a pseudogene. The CDR3 is 13 residues long. The CDR3 region has the DNA TGTGCCAGCAGCAAAGGTACAGTTTACGAGCAGTACTTC. This encodes CASSKGTVYEQYF.

The rearrangement joins TRBV11-2 to TRBJ2-1; 9 bases are shared with TRBD2. Germline trimming cut 4 bases from V and 5 bases from J; bases unmatched to any gene: 15. From germline, CDR1 is SGHAT and CDR2 FQNNGV. This CDR3 spans 18 amino acids. The CDR3 region is CASSYPAGEREEDNEQFF. The CDR3 DNA follows: TGTGCCAGCAGCTACCCGGCCGGCGAGCGGGAGGAGGACAATGAGCAGTTCTTC. The entire variable domain, with the rest obtained from reference TRBV11-2 and TRBJ2-1, is as follows: EAGVAQSPRYKIIEKRQSVAFWCNPISGHATLYWYQQILGQGPKLLIQFQNNGVVDDSQLPKDRFSAERLKGVDSTLKIQPAKLEDSAVYLCASSYPAGEREEDNEQFFGPGTRLTVL.

DNA of the CDR3: TGTGCCAGCAGGCGGACAGACGCAACTAATGAAAAACTGTTTTTT. Translated: CASRRTDATNEKLFF. This chain links TRBV28 with TRBJ1-4; TRBD1 is a possible D gene (6 bases). The V and J ends lost 6 bases and 0 bases respectively, with 11 bases between them. CDR1 MDHEN and CDR2 SYDVKM come from the germline V gene. This CDR3 contains 15 residues.

The chain is built from TRBV9 and TRBJ2-3; tentatively, D is TRBD2 (7 bases). Trimming took 6 bases from V and 3 from J, leaving 14 bases between them. The germline gives CDR1 SGDLS, CDR2 YYNGEE. There are 14 residues in the CDR3. CDR3 region: CASTGGGGTDTQYF. The CDR3 coding sequence is TGTGCCAGCACCGGAGGGGGGGGGACAGATACGCAGTATTTT.

This rearrangement joins TRBV15 to TRBJ2-7, with 10 nucleotides matching TRBD1. Germline V gene data show CDR1 as LNHNV and CDR2 as YYDKDF (reference sequence). The CDR3 contains 19 residues. V lost 4 bases to trimming and J lost 0 bases; unmatched junction nucleotides: 15. The CDR3 loop is CATSTSDRGGSGSSYEQYF. CDR3 nucleotide sequence: TGTGCCACCAGCACGTCGGACAGGGGGGGTAGTGGTAGCTCCTACGAGCAGTACTTC.

This chain connects TRBV5-1 to TRBJ1-1, with 7 bases identical to TRBD1. There are 13 residues in the CDR3. In germline, CDR1 is SGHRS, CDR2 YFSETQ. Trimming cost V 3 bases and J 4 bases; bases outside gene matches: 3. As DNA, the CDR3 is TGCGCCAGCAGCTCACAGGGGACCACTGAAGCTTTCTTT. Encoded protein: CASSSQGTTEAFF.

This chain links TRBV9 with TRBJ2-7; 9 positions agree with TRBD1. This CDR3 comprises 20 residues. Trimming cost V 4 bases and J 5 bases; bases outside gene matches: 25. Per the germline V gene, CDR1 is SGDLS and CDR2 is YYNGEE. The CDR3 loop is CASSPHPLPGPGQGSNEQYF. As DNA, the CDR3 is TGTGCCAGCAGCCCTCATCCGCTACCCGGACCGGGACAGGGAAGCAACGAGCAGTACTTC.

The V gene is TRBV5-1, the J gene TRBJ2-1, with a tentative D call TRBD2 (7 bases). CDR3 length: 14 residues. The germline V gene has CDR1 SGHRS and CDR2 YFSETQ. The V end lost 5 bases, the J end lost 2 bases, and 11 bases lay between the germline ends. CDR3 nucleotides: TGCGCCAGCAGACCGGGGGGCCCCTACAATGAGCAGTTCTTC. Translated, it gives CASRPGGPYNEQFF.

This chain connects TRBV12-5 to TRBJ1-3; D is unclear. The CDR3 spans 15 residues. Germline-derived CDR1 and CDR2 are LGHNT and FRNRAP. V gave up 0 bases and J gave up 1 base, with 7 bases separating them. The CDR3 sequence: CASGLVLTSGNTIYF. The CDR3 DNA sequence: TGTGCTAGTGGTTTGGTACTGACATCTGGAAACACCATATATTTT.

The rearrangement uses TRBV5-1 and TRBJ1-6; 7 bases are shared with TRBD1. V lost 4 bases, J lost 10 bases, and 8 bases stayed unmatched. Per germline, CDR1 SGHRS and CDR2 YFSETQ. The CDR3 totals 14 residues. CDR3 DNA sequence: TGCGCCAGCAGCACAACAGGGGAGGACTCACCCCTCCACTTT. Translating it yields CASSTTGEDSPLHF.

This chain links TRBV5-1 with TRBJ2-2; D may be TRBD1 (6 bases). The germline gives CDR1 SGHRS, CDR2 YFSETQ. The length of the CDR3 is 17 residues. Between the trimmed V and J ends, which lost 4 bases and 5 bases, there was a span of 21 bases. The CDR3 DNA reads as TGCGCCAGCAGCGAGTCAGTGGCAGGGGCCAGAACCGGGGAGCTGTTTTTT. Amino acid sequence: CASSESVAGARTGELFF.

This chain joins TRBV24-1 and TRBJ2-1, with 8 bases matching TRBD1. Per the germline V gene, CDR1 is KGHDR and CDR2 is SFDVKD. This CDR3 spans 14 amino acids. Trimming at V came to 3 bases and at J to 10 bases, leaving 7 bases not matched to a gene. The CDR3 region is CATSDPRTGSEQFF. The CDR3 DNA is TGTGCCACCAGTGATCCGAGGACAGGGTCGGAGCAGTTCTTC.

Of note for this clone: A read error may produce the germline difference seen at one junction end. V gene TRBV7-8 combines with J gene TRBJ2-3; D is unresolved. The CDR3 length is 14 residues. The germline CDR1 and CDR2 sequences are SGHVS and FQNEAQ. This CDR3 is CASSPLIRTDTQYF. For the CDR3, the DNA is TGTGCCAGCAGCCCCCTCATCCGCACAGATACGCAATATTTT.